Presented here are 13 T cell receptor beta chains from one specimen sequenced in a study of Ad26.COV2.S vaccination and SARS-CoV-2 variants. Sequencing was performed with immunoSEQ multiplex PCR; in TCRdb, only in-frame clones are kept and a portion is missing. The repertoire holds some 250,000 clones, with around 89% as singletons. Noted treatment: roughly 19 received Ad26.COV2.S at low or high dose, single or two shots; a few received placebo; per-sample allocation not given. Sampling occurred on day 63 after the first vaccine or placebo injection. The specimen was peripheral blood, collected in a trial of Ad26.COV2.S vaccine versus placebo. The receptors were sampled from a person between 18 and 65 years old who received the Ad26.COV2.S COVID-19 vaccine or a placebo.

The J gene is TRBJ2-7, the V gene TRBV11-2, with D hard to call. Trimming left V 5 bases short and J 6 bases short, with 17 bases between. The CDR3 length is 14 residues. Germline V gene lookup returns CDR1 SGHAT and CDR2 FQNNGV. The CDR3 DNA follows: TGTGCCAGCAGCGCCGCTCCCGGTTCGGGCGAGCAGTACTTC. Its translation: CASSAAPGSGEQYF. Complete variable domain (other parts from reference TRBV11-2 and TRBJ2-7): EAGVAQSPRYKIIEKRQSVAFWCNPISGHATLYWYQQILGQGPKLLIQFQNNGVVDDSQLPKDRFSAERLKGVDSTLKIQPAKLEDSAVYLCASSAAPGSGEQYFGPGTRLTVT.

The J gene is TRBJ1-2, the V gene TRBV19, with D uncertain. The germline V gene encodes CDR1 LNHDA and CDR2 SQIVND (reference sequence). CDR3 length: 14 amino acids. V was pared by 3 bases and J by 2 bases, with 10 bases between. Here the CDR3 reads CASSIGSENYGYTF. CDR3 in DNA: TGTGCCAGTAGTATCGGTTCAGAAAACTATGGCTACACCTTC.

This rearrangement joins TRBV14 to TRBJ2-7; 7 bases line up with TRBD2. The CDR3 runs to 14 residues. From germline, CDR1 is SGHDN and CDR2 FVKESK. V trimming: 0 bases; J trimming: 4 bases; junction bases outside the gene matches: 3. The DNA of the CDR3 is TGTGCCAGCAGCCAAGAAGGACTAGTTTACGAGCAGTACTTC. It encodes CASSQEGLVYEQYF. Full variable domain (outside the CDR3, taken from reference TRBV14 and TRBJ2-7): EAGVTQFPSHSVIEKGQTVTLRCDPISGHDNLYWYRRVMGKEIKFLLHFVKESKQDESGMPNNRFLAERTGGTYSTLKVQPAELEDSGVYFCASSQEGLVYEQYFGPGTRLTVT.

V gene TRBV28 combines with J gene TRBJ2-7; D is unclear. CDR3 length: 12 residues. Between the trimmed V and J ends, which lost 2 bases and 7 bases, there was a span of 9 bases. Germline V lookup: CDR1 MDHEN, CDR2 SYDVKM. The CDR3 DNA sequence: TGTGCCAGCAGTTTAGTGGCGTGGGAGCAGTACTTC. This gives the protein CASSLVAWEQYF. Full variable domain (missing parts from reference TRBV28 and TRBJ2-7): DVKVTQSSRYLVKRTGEKVFLECVQDMDHENMFWYRQDPGLGLRLIYFSYDVKMKEKGDIPEGYSVSREKKERFSLILESASTNQTSMYLCASSLVAWEQYFGPGTRLTVT.

The genes are TRBV7-2 and TRBJ1-5, with 8 bases matching TRBD1. The germline V gene encodes CDR1 SGHTA and CDR2 FQGNSA. CDR3 length: 15 amino acids. V lost 4 bases and J lost 1; bases outside the gene matches: 3. The CDR3 reads CASSSTGASNQPQHF. For the CDR3, the DNA is TGTGCCAGCAGCTCGACAGGGGCCAGCAATCAGCCCCAGCATTTT.

Only a few counts were recorded for this clone. This chain's CDR3 is CASSPGGETQYF. The CDR3 DNA reads TGTGCCAGCAGCCCCGGGGGGGAGACCCAGTACTTC. The genes are TRBV4-2 and TRBJ2-5; TRBD2 matches at 7 bases. V shed 4 bases, J shed 5 bases, and the junction held 1 base outside the gene matches. In germline, CDR1 is LGHNA, CDR2 YNFKEQ. The CDR3 spans 12 residues.

In nucleotides, the CDR3 is TGTGCCAGCAGTTACCTTGGACTAGCGGGGGCCTACGAGCAGTACTTC. It translates to CASSYLGLAGAYEQYF. The chain carries TRBV6-2 or TRBV6-3 and TRBJ2-7; TRBD2 aligns across 13 bases. Germline CDR1 MNHEY, CDR2 SVGEGT. Trimming at V came to 2 bases and at J to 2 bases, leaving 3 bases not matched to a gene. The CDR3 runs 16 residues.

The J gene is TRBJ2-6, the V gene TRBV7-9; D may be TRBD2 (6 bases). The CDR3 totals 17 residues. Germline V gene data show CDR1 as SEHNR and CDR2 as FQNEAQ (reference sequence). V was shortened by 1 base and J by 4 bases, with 14 bases between the two germline ends. CDR3 amino acids: CASSLGIGGTGANVLTF. DNA for the CDR3: TGTGCCAGCAGCTTAGGGATTGGAGGGACCGGGGCCAACGTCCTGACTTTC.

This clone was seen a few times. This sequence joins TRBV7-3 and TRBJ2-5; D remains ambiguous. From germline, CDR1 is SGHTA and CDR2 FQGTGA. The CDR3 has 12 amino acids. Trimming pared 2 bases from V and 7 bases from J, leaving 8 bases between. The CDR3 protein is CASSLLAGTQYF. The CDR3 DNA reads as TGTGCCAGCAGCTTACTGGCTGGGACCCAGTACTTC.

The chain uses TRBV10-3 and TRBJ2-1, with 7 nucleotides matching TRBD2. The CDR3 is made up of 15 amino acids. The ends lost 4 bases at V and 7 bases at J; junction bases unmatched: 10. CDR1 and CDR2 from the germline V gene are ENHRY and SYGVKD. CDR3 residues: CAISGGRAGLNEQFF. For the CDR3, the DNA is TGTGCCATCAGTGGTGGGAGGGCCGGTTTGAATGAGCAGTTCTTC.

This chain connects TRBV20-1 to TRBJ1-2; 8 nucleotides match TRBD1. Germline V lookup: CDR1 DFQATT, CDR2 SNEGSKA (reference sequence). This CDR3 is 11 amino acids long. The CDR3 sequence: CSQGASYGYTF. DNA for the CDR3: TGCAGCCAGGGGGCTAGCTATGGCTACACCTTC.

The V and J genes are TRBV18 and TRBJ2-3; TRBD1 matches 7 bases. After removal of 3 bases from V and 14 bases from J, the junction contained 8 bases not matched to a gene. The CDR3 contains 12 residues. Germline CDR1 is KGHSH and CDR2 is LQKENI. CDR3 DNA sequence: TGTGCCAGCTCACCGACCGGGACAGATTCGTATTTT. This gives the protein CASSPTGTDSYF.

CDR3 region: CASSPTRSGGYEQYF. Here the CDR3 DNA reads TGTGCCAGCAGCCCAACCCGTAGCGGGGGTTACGAGCAGTACTTC. The genes are TRBV7-2 and TRBJ2-7, with TRBD2 matching 9 bases. V was clipped by 5 bases and J by 4 bases; unmatched bases: 9. Germline CDR1 SGHTA, CDR2 FQGNSA. The CDR3 loop spans 15 amino acids.